Shown below are 9 T cell receptor beta chains from a single sample sequenced in a study of blood T cell repertoires in COVID-19. Assay: immunoSEQ multiplex PCR; the TCRdb copy retains only in-frame clones and omits some. The top ten hold about 18% of the sample, which has about 82,000 clones, around four fifths seen once. Sequencing used peripheral blood. These receptors originate from a man of 80 years or more with active or convalescent COVID-19.

The chain couples TRBV5-1 to TRBJ1-5, with TRBD1 as a possible D gene (5 bases). The CDR3 is made up of 14 amino acids. V was cut by 4 bases and J by 5 bases, with 13 bases left in between. Germline CDR1 is SGHRS and CDR2 is YFSETQ. The CDR3 protein is CASSTDGGDQPQHF. CDR3 bases: TGCGCCAGCAGCACGGACGGGGGTGATCAGCCCCAGCATTTT.

The V and J genes are TRBV30 and TRBJ2-1; tentatively, D is TRBD2 (5 bases). The V end lost 4 bases, the J end lost 1 base, and 14 bases lay between the germline ends. The CDR3 spans 15 residues. Germline-derived CDR1 and CDR2 are GTSNPN and SVGIG (reference sequence). The CDR3 loop is CAWNAAVLSYNEQFF. The CDR3 nucleotides read TGTGCCTGGAATGCAGCGGTCCTTTCCTACAATGAGCAGTTCTTC. Variable domain in full (rest from reference TRBV30 and TRBJ2-1): SQTIHQWPATLVQPVGSPLSLECTVEGTSNPNLYWYRQAAGRGLQLLFYSVGIGQISSEVPQNLSASRPQDRQFILSSKKLLLSDSGFYLCAWNAAVLSYNEQFFGPGTRLTVL.

The chain recombines TRBV6-5 with TRBJ1-5; D not certain. Germline lookup yields CDR1 MNHEY and CDR2 SVGAGI. This CDR3 comprises 12 residues. With 5 bases removed from V and 7 bases from J, the gap between germline ends came to 9 bases. Written as DNA, the CDR3 is TGTGCCAGCAGTATAAGAGAGCAGCCCCAGCATTTT. Amino acids: CASSIREQPQHF.

The rearrangement joins TRBV6-1 to TRBJ1-2; a weak D match, TRBD1 (6 bases). Germline-derived CDR1 and CDR2 are MNHNS and SASEGT. The CDR3 covers 14 residues. V lost 3 bases and J lost 3, with 11 bases in between. Here the CDR3 reads CASSDYAGDYGYTF. The DNA for the CDR3 is TGTGCCAGCAGTGATTACGCAGGGGACTATGGCTACACCTTC.

The rearrangement uses TRBV20-1 and TRBJ2-7; weak D call: TRBD2 (6 bases). Germline assignment: CDR1 DFQATT and CDR2 SNEGSKA (reference sequence). Trimming removed 3 bases at V and 4 bases at J, with 10 bases between. This CDR3 region has 12 residues. CDR3 nucleotide sequence: TGCAGTGCTAGTACCGGGACTTACGAGCAGTACGTC. It translates to CSASTGTYEQYV.

The genes are TRBV15 and TRBJ2-4; tentatively, D is TRBD1 (5 bases). Germline V gives CDR1 LNHNV, CDR2 YYDKDF (reference sequence). This CDR3 comprises 14 residues. V was cut by 5 bases and J by 8 bases, with 16 bases left in between. In nucleotides, the CDR3 is TGTGCCACCAGCGGGGCCAATAGACCCCACATTCAGTACTTC. It yields the protein CATSGANRPHIQYF. Variable domain in full (rest from reference TRBV15 and TRBJ2-4): DAMVIQNPRYQVTQFGKPVTLSCSQTLNHNVMYWYQQKSSQAPKLLFHYYDKDFNNEADTPDNFQSRRPNTSFCFLDIRSPGLGDTAMYLCATSGANRPHIQYFGAGTRLSVL.

This clone has only a few counts. The V gene is TRBV5-1, the J gene TRBJ1-2; TRBD1 matches at 10 bases. Germline values: CDR1 SGHRS, CDR2 YFSETQ. This CDR3 comprises 14 residues. The J segment lost 6 bases and the V segment lost 1 base, leaving 3 bases of the junction unmatched. CDR3 coding DNA: TGCGCCAGCAGCTTGTCTGGGACAGGGGATGGCTACACCTTC. Translation gives CASSLSGTGDGYTF.

This clone was seen once. The chain uses TRBV19 and TRBJ2-1, with 7 bases fitting TRBD1. The CDR3 totals 14 residues. Trimming at V came to 4 bases and at J to 2 bases, leaving 2 bases not matched to a gene. In germline, CDR1 is LNHDA, CDR2 SQIVND (reference sequence). The CDR3 spells CASSRGTAYNEQFF. DNA of the CDR3: TGTGCCAGTAGTAGGGGGACAGCCTACAATGAGCAGTTCTTC.

This clone was picked up one time. V usage is TRBV5-1 and J usage is TRBJ2-1; 9 bases are shared with TRBD1. Looked up from germline, CDR1 is SGHRS and CDR2 is YFSETQ. V shed 3 bases and J 8 bases; nucleotides not matched to a gene: 9. There are 15 residues in the CDR3. CDR3 sequence (DNA): TGCGCCAGCAGCTCCTCGGGACAGGGTCGGGATGAGCAGTTCTTC. Translation: CASSSSGQGRDEQFF.